This TCR beta chain stems from a study of human T cells and chemical hapten exposure. Each CDR3 protein gets one entry after TCRdb re-called the RACE reads with MiXCR. The sample lists approximately 90,000 distinct CDR3 sequences; 11% were seen once. Noted time point: patch test 2, 6 weeks after DPC sensitization. As for treatment: therapeutic diphenylcyclopropenone sensitization with weekly scalp DPC. The CDR3 is 12 residues long. Per germline, CDR1 LGHNA and CDR2 YNFKEQ. Trimming left V 0 bases short and J 6 bases short, with 6 bases between. The receptor was isolated from a man aged 35-49 years with alopecia areata. Some clones in this sample may be carry-over from other donors' samples. This specimen was whole blood, taken in connection with sensitization to the hapten diphenylcyclopropenone (DPC). The rearrangement joins TRBV4-2 to TRBJ2-7; D not resolved. CDR3 nucleotide sequence: TGTGCCAGCAGCCAAGACCTAAGCGAGCAGTACTTC. Residues: CASSQDLSEQYF.